The source of this T cell receptor (beta chain) is a study of CD8 T cells in ankylosing spondylitis. This clonotype occurred many times. Its matching antigen is unknown. A junction end diverges from the germline sequence, so it may reflect a read error. Study observations and caveats: About 8 highly homologous variants made up a TCR beta motif that seemed to typify ankylosing spondylitis blood.

In TCRdb, the 5' RACE reads were re-called with MiXCR into one record per CDR3 protein. This sample has roughly 100,000 distinct CDR3 sequences; about 8.3% occur once, and the top ten carry 9.9%. Germline V gives CDR1 KGHSH, CDR2 LQKENI. CDR3 length equals 15 residues. The TCR comes from a male donor with ankylosing spondylitis or in good health (not recorded which). J is TRBJ1-1 and V is TRBV18; D perhaps matches TRBD1 (6 bases). The specimen sequenced was blood, either unsorted or a sorted T cell fraction (not recorded which). The chain's CDR3 is CASSPGHRMNSEAFF. The CDR3 nucleotides are TGTGCCAGCTCACCGGGACATAGAATGAACTCTGAAGCTTTCTTT.